This TCR beta chain comes out of a study of T cells in Graves' hyperthyroidism and ophthalmopathy. On the study more broadly: The authors collected peripheral blood at initial diagnosis, before any treatment.

Participants, patients aged 18 to 65, had newly diagnosed hyperthyroidism with a duration under 2 months. This CDR3 contains 13 residues. Germline V lookup: CDR1 MNHEY, CDR2 SVGEGT. Deletions cut 3 bases from V and 6 bases from J, with 12 bases between. Many counts were recorded for this clonotype. TCR beta CDR3 regions were amplified from RNA. During a first-round RT-PCR of the TCR CDR3, the HTBI primer set was used. MiXCR was run by TCRdb on the multiplex PCR reads, yielding one entry per CDR3 protein. The data contain about 710,000 distinct CDR3 sequences, less than 20% of them seen just once; the ten biggest clones take up approximately 8.4%.

The rearrangement links TRBV6-2 or TRBV6-3 to TRBJ2-7; perhaps TRBD1 as D (5 bases). The clonotype comes from a man younger than 35 with Graves' hyperthyroidism. The material sequenced was blood. The DNA for the CDR3 is TGTGCCAGCAGTTATCTTGACAGTAGCGAGCAGTACTTC. It specifies CASSYLDSSEQYF.